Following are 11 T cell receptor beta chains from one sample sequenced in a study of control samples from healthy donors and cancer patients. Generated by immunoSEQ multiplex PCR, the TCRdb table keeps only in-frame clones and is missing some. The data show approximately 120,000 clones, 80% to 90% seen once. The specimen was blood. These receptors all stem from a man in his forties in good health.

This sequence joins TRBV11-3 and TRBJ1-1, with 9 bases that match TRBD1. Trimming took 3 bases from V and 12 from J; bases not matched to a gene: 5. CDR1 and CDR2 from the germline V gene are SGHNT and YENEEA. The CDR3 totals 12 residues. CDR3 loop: CASSFGQGKSFF. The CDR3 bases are TGTGCCAGCAGCTTCGGACAGGGGAAGTCTTTCTTT.

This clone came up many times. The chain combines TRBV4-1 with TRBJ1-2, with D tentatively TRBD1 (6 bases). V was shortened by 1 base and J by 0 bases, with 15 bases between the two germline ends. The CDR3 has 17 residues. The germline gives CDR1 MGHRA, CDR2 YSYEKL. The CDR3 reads CASSQVGRQVSNYGYTF. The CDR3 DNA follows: TGCGCCAGCAGCCAAGTAGGTAGACAGGTCTCTAACTATGGCTACACCTTC.

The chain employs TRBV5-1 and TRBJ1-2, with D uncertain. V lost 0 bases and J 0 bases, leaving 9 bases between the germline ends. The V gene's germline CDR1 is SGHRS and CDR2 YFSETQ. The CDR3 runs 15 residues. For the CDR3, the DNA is TGCGCCAGCAGCTTGGGACCAGCAGCTAACTATGGCTACACCTTC. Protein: CASSLGPAANYGYTF.

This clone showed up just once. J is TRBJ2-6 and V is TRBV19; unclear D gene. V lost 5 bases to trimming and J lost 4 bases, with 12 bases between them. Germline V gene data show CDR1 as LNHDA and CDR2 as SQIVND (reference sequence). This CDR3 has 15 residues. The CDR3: CASSPDRTGANVLTF. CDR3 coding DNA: TGTGCCAGTAGTCCAGACCGAACCGGGGCCAACGTCCTGACTTTC.

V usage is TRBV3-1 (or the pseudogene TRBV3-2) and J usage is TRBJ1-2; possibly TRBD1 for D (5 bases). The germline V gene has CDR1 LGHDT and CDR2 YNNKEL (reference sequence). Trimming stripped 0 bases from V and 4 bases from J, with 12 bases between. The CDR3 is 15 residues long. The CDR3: CASSQDPGRGYGYTF. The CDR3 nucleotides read TGTGCCAGCAGCCAAGATCCGGGGCGCGGCTATGGCTACACCTTC.

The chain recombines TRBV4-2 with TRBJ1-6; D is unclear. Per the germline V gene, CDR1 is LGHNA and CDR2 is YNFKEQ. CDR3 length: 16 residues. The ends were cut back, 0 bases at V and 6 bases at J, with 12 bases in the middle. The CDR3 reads CASSQDLATGNSPLHF. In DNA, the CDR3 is TGTGCCAGCAGCCAAGATCTGGCGACGGGTAATTCACCCCTCCACTTT.

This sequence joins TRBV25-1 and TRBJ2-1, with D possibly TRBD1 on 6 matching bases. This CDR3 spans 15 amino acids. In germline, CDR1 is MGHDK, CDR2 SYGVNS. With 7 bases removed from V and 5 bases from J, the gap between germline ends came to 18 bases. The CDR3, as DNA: TGTGCCAGCACTCCAAAGGGGGTGATCCACAATGAGCAGTTCTTC. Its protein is CASTPKGVIHNEQFF.

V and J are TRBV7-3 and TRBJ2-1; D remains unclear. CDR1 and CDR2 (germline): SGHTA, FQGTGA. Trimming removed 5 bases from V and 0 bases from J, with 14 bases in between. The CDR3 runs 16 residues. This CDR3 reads CASSIFGTSSYNEQFF. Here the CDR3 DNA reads TGTGCCAGCAGCATTTTCGGCACCAGCTCCTACAATGAGCAGTTCTTC.

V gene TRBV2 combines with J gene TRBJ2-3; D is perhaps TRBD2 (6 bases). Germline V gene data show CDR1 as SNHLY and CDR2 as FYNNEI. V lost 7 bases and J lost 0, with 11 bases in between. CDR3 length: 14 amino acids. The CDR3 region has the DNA TGTGCCAGCAAGGAGGGGCACAGCACAGATACGCAGTATTTT. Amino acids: CASKEGHSTDTQYF. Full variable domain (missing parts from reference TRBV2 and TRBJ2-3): EPEVTQTPSHQVTQMGQEVILRCVPISNHLYFYWYRQILGQKVEFLVSFYNNEISEKSEIFDDQFSVERPDGSNFTLKIRSTKLEDSAMYFCASKEGHSTDTQYFGPGTRLTVL.

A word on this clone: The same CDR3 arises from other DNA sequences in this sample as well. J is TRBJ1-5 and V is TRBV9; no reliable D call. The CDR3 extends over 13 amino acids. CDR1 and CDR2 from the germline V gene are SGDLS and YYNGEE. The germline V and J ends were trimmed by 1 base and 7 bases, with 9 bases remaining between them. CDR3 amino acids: CASSVSPGQPQHF. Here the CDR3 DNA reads TGTGCCAGCAGCGTAAGTCCCGGGCAGCCCCAGCATTTT.

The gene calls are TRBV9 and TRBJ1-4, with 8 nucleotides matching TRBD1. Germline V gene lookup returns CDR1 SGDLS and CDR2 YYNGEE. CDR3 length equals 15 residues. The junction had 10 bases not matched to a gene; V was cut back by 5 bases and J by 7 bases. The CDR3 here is CASSDSGGPSEKLFF. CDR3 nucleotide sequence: TGTGCCAGCAGTGACTCAGGGGGCCCTTCTGAAAAACTGTTTTTT.